These T cell receptor beta chains were read from a single sample in a study of early T cells in non-severe SARS-CoV-2 infection. MiXCR was run by TCRdb on the 5' RACE reads, yielding one entry per CDR3 protein. Among about 64,000 distinct CDR3 sequences listed, around 12% were seen once. Sample: whole blood, taken at baseline. These receptors were obtained from an adult who was a healthcare worker with PCR-confirmed SARS-CoV-2 infection or an uninfected control (not recorded which). Each CDR3 is given with its conserved first and last residue. The order of the fields is clone size, V gene, D gene, J gene, CDR3 protein, CDR3 DNA. D genes are given only for firm matches. Rows may omit the clone size; those that give it use once, few, many or a size class.

size: -
V: TRBV29-1
D: TRBD2
J: TRBJ2-1
CDR3: CSTGAGAPYNEQFF
DNA: TGCAGCACCGGAGCGGGAGCCCCCTACAATGAGCAGTTCTTC

size: -
V: TRBV11-2
D: -
J: TRBJ2-5
CDR3: CASSLVSGPPGTQYF
DNA: TGTGCCAGCAGCTTAGTGTCCGGACCTCCTGGGACCCAGTACTTC

size: -
V: TRBV10-3
D: TRBD1
J: TRBJ1-4
CDR3: CAISSSPGQGSTNEKLFF
DNA: TGTGCCATCAGTTCATCCCCGGGACAGGGGTCAACTAATGAAAAACTGTTTTTT

size: few
V: TRBV6-5
D: -
J: TRBJ1-2
CDR3: CASSPRTAALDGYTF
DNA: TGTGCCAGCAGTCCAAGGACAGCCGCCCTCGATGGCTACACCTTC

size: few
V: TRBV11-2
D: -
J: TRBJ2-7
CDR3: CASSMVGAGNPREQYF
DNA: TGTGCCAGCAGCATGGTCGGTGCGGGGAACCCGCGCGAGCAGTACTTC

size: few
V: TRBV5-4
D: -
J: TRBJ2-7
CDR3: CASSPQETYEQYF
DNA: TGTGCCAGCAGCCCCCAGGAAACCTACGAGCAGTACTTC

size: many
V: TRBV2
D: TRBD2
J: TRBJ2-1
CDR3: CASRTSGHEQFF
DNA: TGTGCCAGCAGGACTAGCGGGCATGAGCAGTTCTTC

size: few
V: TRBV7-9
D: -
J: TRBJ2-1
CDR3: CASSLARTPTHEQFF
DNA: TGTGCCAGCAGCCTGGCCAGGACACCAACACATGAGCAGTTCTTC

size: -
V: TRBV30
D: TRBD1
J: TRBJ2-7
CDR3: CAWSRLGQEVYEQYF
DNA: TGTGCCTGGAGCCGGCTGGGACAGGAGGTCTACGAGCAGTACTTC

size: -
V: TRBV7-2
D: TRBD2
J: TRBJ2-1
CDR3: CASSSWREANEQFF
DNA: TGTGCCAGCAGCTCCTGGCGGGAGGCAAATGAGCAGTTCTTC

size: -
V: TRBV6-5
D: -
J: TRBJ2-7
CDR3: CASSPRTASYEQYF
DNA: TGTGCCAGCAGTCCCCGGACAGCCTCCTACGAGCAGTACTTC

size: -
V: TRBV5-1
D: -
J: TRBJ1-6
CDR3: CASSLQNSPLHF
DNA: TGCGCCAGCAGCTTACAGAATTCACCCCTCCACTTT